The clone carrying this T cell receptor (beta chain) was detected a few times. Its antigen is unknown. Reverse transcribing all isolated RNA meant expressed TCRB transcripts were sequenced. Measured with immunoSEQ multiplex PCR; TCRdb has only the in-frame clones, and not every one. Of almost 350,000 clones listed, approximately 8.2% are singletons. The data belong to a study of beta chain features in type 1 diabetes. Germline CDR1 and CDR2: SGHTA and FQGNSA. The J segment lost 1 base and the V segment lost 5 bases, leaving 6 bases of the junction unmatched. This CDR3 has 16 amino acids. Study-level points and caveats: Equally in patients and controls, PCR might preferentially amplify shorter templates. Small HLA sub-analyses could not settle whether HLA shapes TCRB rearrangement. In all four CD4+ subsets, TCRB CDR3 length was significantly, moderately reduced in type 1 diabetes.

Donors underwent one heparinised blood draw, about 110 mL on average. This TCR was recovered from a woman in her late teens or twenties in good health. The specimen was central memory CD4+ T cells from blood. The V and J genes are TRBV7-2 and TRBJ2-7; 12 positions agree with TRBD2. CDR3: CASSPQLAGGSYEQYF. Here the CDR3 DNA reads TGTGCCAGCAGCCCCCAACTAGCGGGAGGTTCCTACGAGCAGTACTTC.